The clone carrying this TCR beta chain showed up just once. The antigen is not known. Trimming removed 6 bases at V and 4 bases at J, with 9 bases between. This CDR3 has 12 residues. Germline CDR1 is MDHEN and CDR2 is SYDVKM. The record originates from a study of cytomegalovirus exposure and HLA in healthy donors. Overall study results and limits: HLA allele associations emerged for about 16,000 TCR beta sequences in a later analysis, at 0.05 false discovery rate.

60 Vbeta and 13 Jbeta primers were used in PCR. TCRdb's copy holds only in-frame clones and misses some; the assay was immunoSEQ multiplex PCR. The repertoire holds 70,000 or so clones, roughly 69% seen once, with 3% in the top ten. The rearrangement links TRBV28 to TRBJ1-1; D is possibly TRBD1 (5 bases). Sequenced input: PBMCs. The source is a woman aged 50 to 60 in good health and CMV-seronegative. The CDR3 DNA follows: TGTGCCAGCAGGGGGCCGGCCACTGAAGCTTTCTTT. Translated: CASRGPATEAFF.